This T cell receptor (beta chain) emerged from a study of blood T cell repertoires in COVID-19. Across the whole study: In each case, the material was cDNA or gDNA derived from T cells, B-cell-depleted T cells, or PBMCs.

Looked up from germline, CDR1 is SEHNR and CDR2 is FQNEAQ (reference sequence). V lost 6 bases to trimming and J lost 0 bases; unmatched junction nucleotides: 11. This CDR3 region has 17 residues. TCRdb's table, derived via immunoSEQ multiplex PCR, lists solely in-frame clones and lacks some. Of over 150,000 clones listed, 91% are singletons. This chain links TRBV7-9 with TRBJ2-3; 8 bases line up with TRBD2. The sequence derives from a man between 45 and 60 years old with acute or convalescent COVID-19. Sequences were obtained from peripheral blood. This CDR3 is CASSYPSGGTSTDTQYF. DNA of the CDR3: TGTGCCAGCAGTTATCCGAGCGGGGGCACTAGCACAGATACGCAGTATTTT.